This TCR beta chain appears in the sequencing data of a study of T-cell memory formation after mild COVID-19. TCRdb reprocessed the 5' RACE reads with MiXCR, giving one entry per CDR3 protein. The sample holds approximately 300,000 distinct CDR3 sequences, less than 20% seen once. V was clipped by 6 bases and J by 7 bases; unmatched bases: 12. Germline V gene lookup returns CDR1 ENHRY and CDR2 SYGVKD. The CDR3 has 14 amino acids. There are a few counts of this clonotype. This rearrangement joins TRBV10-3 to TRBJ2-7; 7 bases fit TRBD1. The sequence was collected from a man aged 18 to 30 who had mild COVID-19 (a few samples of this study predate the infection). Cell type and time point are not known. The sequenced sample was PBMCs or a T cell subset sorted from them (not recorded which). CDR3 nucleotides: TGTGCCATCAGCGCACAGGGGTCTACCCTAGAGCAGTACGTC. Encoded protein: CAISAQGSTLEQYV.